This T cell receptor beta chain was documented in a study of CD39 and CD103 CD8 tumor-infiltrating T cells (dated 2018 in TCRdb). In terms of the full investigation: An HPV-positive HNSCC, an HPV-negative HNSCC, an ovarian cancer and a melanoma patient were represented in the repertoire comparisons shown. Repertoires of CD8 TIL subsets defined by CD103 and CD39 were compared with peripheral memory CD8 T cells by TCRbeta CDR3 deep sequencing. Results and caveats for the whole study, not just this receptor: DP TIL clonotypes were rarely found in blood or uninvolved lymph node, whereas DN TIL clonotypes largely overlapped peripheral memory CD8 repertoires. Compared with DN and SP CD8 TILs and with blood memory CD8 T cells, DP CD8 TILs appeared more oligoclonal, with the top 30 clonotypes covering about 50-86%.

For each subset, between about 9,500 and 110,000 sorted cells were used for genomic DNA extraction with the DNeasy Blood and Tissue Kit. TCRbeta V-J or V-D-J regions were sequenced and mapped by the immunoSEQ service, with coverage above 10x per sample. The paper's processing steps were these. The analysis included only productive rearrangements exported from the immunoSEQ Analyzer platform, and clonality was assessed using the 500 most abundant clones. The Morisita-Horn similarity index and the Jaccard index were used to quantify the overlap in repertoires between populations. In 5 or 6 cancer patients, Morisita-Horn similarity was measured between the TCR repertoires of CD8 T-cell subsets. TCRdb provides this immuneACCESS table in a form limited to in-frame rearrangements. Some clones are lacking; in checked studies, under half of them reflect an unresolved V gene, and why the rest are absent is not known. For V, J and clone size, that table is used; D and trimming come from the DNA. The sample table records about 440 clones; 70% of these occur just once. The ten largest clones capture 25% to 30% of the sample.

On this clone itself: No antigen is known for it. Nothing much larger sits one base from this clone, and base qualities are not available.

V loses 2 bases, J loses 5 bases, and the germline ends lie 18 bases apart. From a lookup of the germline V gene, CDR1 and CDR2 are MNHNS and SASEGT. Its CDR3 holds 17 amino acids, cysteine through phenylalanine. The kept DNA is CDR3 alone, 51 bases in frame from the first base. Patients were not receiving therapy at sample collection, though earlier treatments ranged from chemotherapy, radiotherapy, surgery and immunotherapy to none. After thawing, cells were enriched for T lymphocytes using a negative-selection kit, with EpCAM beads added for tumor-infiltrating lymphocytes. CD8 TIL subsets were FACS-sorted as CD3+CD4-CD8+CD45RA- cells split by CD39 and CD103 expression into DN, SP and DP. After mincing, tumor specimens underwent a 1 h digestion with hyaluronidase, collagenase and DNase, and were then filtered, enriched by Ficoll and cryopreserved. Populations were sorted on a FACSAria II to 99% purity, and cell pellets were frozen without culture for TCR sequencing.

The origin of this receptor is a human donor with head and neck squamous cell carcinoma. The sample comprised CD39- CD103+ CD8+ T cells sorted from the tumor. The cell subset or site label here, explained by the study, means: CD103+CD39- single-positive CD45RA- CD8 T cells. The chain was built from TRBV6-1 and TRBJ1-4; confidence is insufficient to name the D gene. The bases are TGTGCCAGCAGTGAAAATCCGAGGGTCCAATACAATGAAAAACTGTTTTTT. Its translation reads: CASSENPRVQYNEKLFF.